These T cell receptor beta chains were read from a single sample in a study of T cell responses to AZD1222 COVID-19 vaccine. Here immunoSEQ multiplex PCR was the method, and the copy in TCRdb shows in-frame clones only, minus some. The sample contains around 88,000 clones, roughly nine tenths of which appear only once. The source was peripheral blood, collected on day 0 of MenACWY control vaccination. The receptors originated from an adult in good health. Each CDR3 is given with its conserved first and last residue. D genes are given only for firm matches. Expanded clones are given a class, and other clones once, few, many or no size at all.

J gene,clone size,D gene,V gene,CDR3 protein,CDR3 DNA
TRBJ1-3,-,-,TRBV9,CASSVGQGSGNTIYF,TGTGCCAGCAGCGTAGGGCAGGGGTCTGGAAACACCATATATTTT
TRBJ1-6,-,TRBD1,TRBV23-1,CASSQVDRPCARNSPLHF,TGCGCCAGCAGTCAGGTGGACAGGCCCTGCGCGAGAAATTCACCCCTCCACTTT
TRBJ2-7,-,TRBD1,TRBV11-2,CASSSMTGGYEQYF,TGTGCCAGCAGCTCTATGACAGGGGGTTACGAGCAGTACTTC
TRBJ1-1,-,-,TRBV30,CAWSAQANTEAFF,TGTGCCTGGAGTGCTCAGGCGAACACTGAAGCTTTCTTT
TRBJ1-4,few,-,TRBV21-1,CASSKKSPPGQGYNGNEKLFF,TGTGCCAGCAGCAAAAAATCGCCCCCGGGACAGGGATACAATGGTAATGAAAAACTGTTTTTT
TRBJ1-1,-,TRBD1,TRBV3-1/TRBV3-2,CASSHPPGQGLVAFF,TGTGCCAGCAGCCACCCACCGGGACAGGGGTTGGTTGCTTTCTTT
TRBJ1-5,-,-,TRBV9,CASSVGPGVSQPQHF,TGTGCCAGCAGCGTAGGACCAGGGGTCTCTCAGCCCCAGCATTTT
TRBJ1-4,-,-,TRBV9,CASSPQKTNEKLFF,TGTGCCAGCAGCCCCCAGAAAACGAATGAAAAACTGTTTTTT
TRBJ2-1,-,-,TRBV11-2,CASSSGGLSYNEQFF,TGTGCCAGCAGCTCGGGGGGCCTCTCCTACAATGAGCAGTTCTTC
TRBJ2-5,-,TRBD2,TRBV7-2,CASSSRGLAGGETQYF,TGTGCCAGCAGCTCAAGGGGACTAGCGGGGGGAGAGACCCAGTACTTC
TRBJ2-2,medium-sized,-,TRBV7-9,CASRAQGNTGELFF,TGTGCCAGCAGGGCACAGGGGAACACCGGGGAGCTGTTTTTT
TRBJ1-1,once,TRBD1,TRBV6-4,CASSEKGASTEAFF,TGTGCCAGCAGTGAAAAGGGGGCGAGCACTGAAGCTTTCTTT
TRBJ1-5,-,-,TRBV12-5,CASGLVPWNSNQPQHF,TGTGCTAGTGGTTTGGTACCGTGGAATAGCAATCAGCCCCAGCATTTT
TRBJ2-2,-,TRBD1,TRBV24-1,CATSDPRQGASGELFF,TGTGCCACCAGTGACCCTCGCCAGGGGGCTAGCGGGGAGCTGTTTTTT
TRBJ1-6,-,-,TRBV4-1,CASSQDIGSIRSPLHF,TGCGCCAGCAGCCAAGATATAGGGAGCATCCGTTCACCCCTCCACTTT
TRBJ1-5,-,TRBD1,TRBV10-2,CASSPTGGVNQPQHF,TGCGCCAGCAGTCCCACAGGGGGCGTCAATCAGCCCCAGCATTTT
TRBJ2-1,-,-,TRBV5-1,CASSLVASSSYNEQFF,TGCGCCAGCAGCTTGGTAGCATCTAGCTCCTACAATGAGCAGTTCTTC
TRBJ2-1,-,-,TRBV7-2,CASSHRQPVSKQFF,TGTGCCAGCAGCCACCGCCAACCGGTGTCGAAGCAGTTCTTC
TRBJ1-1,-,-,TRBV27,CASSLSKRGLTNTEAFF,TGTGCCAGCAGTTTATCGAAGAGGGGCCTTACCAACACTGAAGCTTTCTTT
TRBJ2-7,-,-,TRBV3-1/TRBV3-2,CASSQVPGRAYEQYF,TGTGCCAGCAGCCAAGTCCCGGGACGGGCCTACGAGCAGTACTTC
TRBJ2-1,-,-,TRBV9,CASSDPGPDYNEQFF,TGTGCCAGCAGCGATCCGGGACCAGACTACAATGAGCAGTTCTTC
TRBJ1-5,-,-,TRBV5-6,CASSLRRNSNQPQHF,TGTGCCAGCAGCTTGAGACGGAATAGCAATCAGCCCCAGCATTTT
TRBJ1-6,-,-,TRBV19,CASVAGSNSPLHF,TGTGCCAGTGTCGCAGGGAGTAATTCACCCCTCCACTTT
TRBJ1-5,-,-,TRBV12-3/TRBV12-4,CASSPTRQPQHF,TGTGCCAGCAGTCCGACCCGGCAGCCCCAGCATTTT
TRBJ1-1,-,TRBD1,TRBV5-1,CASSPQGAGNTEAFF,TGCGCCAGCAGCCCACAGGGGGCTGGGAACACTGAAGCTTTCTTT
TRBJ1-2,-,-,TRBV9,CASSVGAGTVYGYTF,TGTGCCAGCAGCGTAGGTGCGGGGACGGTCTATGGCTACACCTTC
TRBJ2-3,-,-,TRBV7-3,CASSILSTDQSDTQYF,TGTGCCAGCAGCATCTTGTCGACGGACCAGTCAGATACGCAGTATTTT
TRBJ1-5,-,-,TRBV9,CASSGEQNQPQHF,TGTGCCAGCAGCGGCGAACAGAATCAGCCCCAGCATTTT
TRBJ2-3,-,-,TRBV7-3,CASSPRGKATSDLGADTQYF,TGTGCCAGCAGCCCCCGGGGGAAAGCCACGTCGGACCTCGGGGCAGATACGCAGTATTTT
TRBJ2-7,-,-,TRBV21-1,CASSKARFGDSNSYEQYF,TGTGCCAGCAGCAAAGCGCGTTTTGGCGACAGTAACTCCTACGAGCAGTACTTC
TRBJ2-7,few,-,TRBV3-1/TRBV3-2,CASSQGPGPSSYEQYF,TGTGCCAGCAGCCAAGGTCCAGGCCCGAGCTCCTACGAGCAGTACTTC
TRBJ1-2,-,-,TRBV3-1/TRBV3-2,CASSQHVKVEGHGYTF,TGTGCCAGCAGCCAACACGTCAAGGTAGAAGGACATGGCTACACCTTC
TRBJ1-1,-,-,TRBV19,CASSIATGNTEAFF,TGTGCCAGTAGTATAGCTACAGGGAACACTGAAGCTTTCTTT
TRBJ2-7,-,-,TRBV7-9,CASSRDINYEQYF,TGTGCCAGCAGTCGGGATATAAACTACGAGCAGTACTTC
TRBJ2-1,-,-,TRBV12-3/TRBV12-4,CASSRDRGEQFF,TGTGCCAGCAGCCGGGACCGTGGTGAGCAGTTCTTC
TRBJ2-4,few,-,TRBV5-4,CASSTGTPAKNIQYF,TGTGCCAGCAGCACCGGGACACCCGCCAAAAACATTCAGTACTTC